The 2 T cell receptor beta chains reported below all come from one sample, sequenced in a study of T cell responses to AZD1222 COVID-19 vaccine. The protocol was immunoSEQ multiplex PCR, while the TCRdb copy is restricted to in-frame clones and leaves out a portion. The repertoire holds 140,000 to 150,000 clones, about 93% seen once, with around 1.9% in the top ten. The sequencing here drew on peripheral blood, taken on day 0 of AZD1222 vaccination. These receptors came from an adult in good health.

The rearrangement links TRBV7-2 to TRBJ2-2; a possible D gene is TRBD2 (5 bases). The CDR3 is 14 residues long. Deletions cut 6 bases from V and 2 bases from J, with 10 bases between. Germline V CDR1 and CDR2: SGHTA, FQGNSA. CDR3 DNA sequence: TGTGCCAGCAGTCGCCCGGGAAACACCGGGGAGCTGTTTTTT. Protein sequence: CASSRPGNTGELFF.

The chain has TRBV9 and TRBJ2-7; 8 nucleotides match TRBD2. The CDR3 is 16 residues long. V gave up 4 bases and J gave up 0 bases; unmatched junction bases: 9. The V gene's germline CDR1 is SGDLS and CDR2 YYNGEE. CDR3 sequence reads: CASSPPTSGPSYEQYF. The CDR3 region has the DNA TGTGCCAGCAGCCCCCCCACTAGCGGACCCTCCTACGAGCAGTACTTC.